Listed below are T cell receptor beta chains from one sample, sequenced in a study of blood T cell repertoires in COVID-19. Repertoires were generated with immunoSEQ multiplex PCR, while TCRdb's copy carries only in-frame clones and drops some. The sample contains 85,000 to 90,000 clones, more than 85% of which appear only once. The specimen was peripheral blood. The receptors shown here come from a human donor with active COVID-19. The donor label of this sample is uncertain. Both conserved end residues are part of each CDR3. The order of the fields is clone size, CDR3 length, V gene, J gene, D gene, CDR3 protein, CDR3 DNA. The D gene is left open where the match is weak. For some rows the clone size is stated as once, few or many, or as a class when expanded; others skip it.

.	17	TRBV6-2/TRBV6-3	TRBJ2-7	TRBD2	CASSPLGLAGPFYEQYF	TGTGCCAGCAGTCCCCTGGGACTAGCGGGGCCATTCTACGAGCAGTACTTC
.	16	TRBV19	TRBJ2-3	TRBD2	CASSMGRDGGADTQYF	TGTGCCAGTAGTATGGGGCGCGACGGGGGGGCAGATACGCAGTATTTT
.	17	TRBV9	TRBJ2-1	.	CASSVARGRGLNNEQFF	TGTGCCAGCAGCGTAGCCCGAGGCAGGGGCCTAAACAATGAGCAGTTCTTC
.	15	TRBV6-6	TRBJ2-3	TRBD2	CASRGLAGRSDTQYF	TGTGCCAGCAGAGGACTAGCGGGACGGTCAGATACGCAGTATTTT
.	17	TRBV5-1	TRBJ1-2	.	CASSLADSPHSNYGYTF	TGCGCCAGCAGCTTGGCGGACAGCCCGCACTCTAACTATGGCTACACCTTC
.	18	TRBV7-2	TRBJ2-3	TRBD2	CASSLVGSAGGGSDTQYF	TGTGCCAGCAGCTTAGTTGGATCAGCGGGGGGAGGGTCAGATACGCAGTATTTT
.	13	TRBV7-3	TRBJ2-7	.	CASSLRSGGEQYF	TGTGCCAGCAGCTTGAGGTCCGGGGGCGAGCAGTACTTC
.	15	TRBV7-6	TRBJ2-2	TRBD2	CASSLSGGAGGELFF	TGTGCCAGCAGCCTTAGCGGGGGGGCCGGCGGGGAGCTGTTTTTT
.	14	TRBV5-1	TRBJ2-7	.	CASSLEGLPYEQYF	TGCGCCAGCAGCTTGGAGGGGCTACCCTACGAGCAGTACTTC
.	13	TRBV24-1	TRBJ2-7	TRBD1	CATSVGQNYEQYF	TGTGCCACCAGCGTGGGACAGAACTACGAGCAGTACTTC
.	15	TRBV4-1	TRBJ1-2	.	CASSQEGEGSRGYTF	TGCGCCAGCAGCCAAGAAGGCGAGGGTTCAAGGGGCTACACCTTC
.	15	TRBV2	TRBJ1-2	.	CASTGGTDASYGYTF	TGTGCCAGCACTGGGGGGACGGACGCGAGCTATGGCTACACCTTC
.	9	TRBV3-1/TRBV3-2	TRBJ1-1	.	CARKGEAFF	TGTGCCAGAAAGGGAGAGGCTTTCTTT
.	15	TRBV7-9	TRBJ2-2	TRBD1	CASSLGTGDTGELFF	TGTGCCAGCAGCTTAGGGACAGGGGACACCGGGGAGCTGTTTTTT
.	16	TRBV5-1	TRBJ2-5	.	CASSLGGPFPEETQYF	TGCGCCAGCAGCTTGGGAGGGCCCTTCCCGGAGGAGACCCAGTACTTC
few	15	TRBV6-1	TRBJ2-7	.	CASSDLSDNSYEQYF	TGTGCCAGCAGTGACCTATCAGACAATTCCTACGAGCAGTACTTC
.	13	TRBV7-9	TRBJ2-7	TRBD2	CASSDGTSHEQYF	TGTGCCAGCAGCGACGGGACTAGCCACGAGCAGTACTTC
.	13	TRBV12-5	TRBJ1-1	.	CASSPVSGGEAFF	TGTGCTAGTAGCCCAGTTTCGGGAGGAGAAGCTTTCTTT
.	15	TRBV6-5	TRBJ1-1	.	CASSLGAGGNTEAFF	TGTGCCAGCAGCCTAGGGGCCGGGGGGAACACTGAAGCTTTCTTT
.	15	TRBV6-5	TRBJ2-7	.	CASSLRITGNYEQYF	TGTGCCAGCAGTCTCCGGATTACAGGGAACTACGAGCAGTACTTC
.	13	TRBV3-1/TRBV3-2	TRBJ2-3	.	CASSQGLTHTQYF	TGTGCCAGCAGCCAGGGACTGACCCATACGCAGTATTTT
.	16	TRBV19	TRBJ2-5	.	CASSINRGSLGETQYF	TGTGCCAGTAGTATAAACCGGGGATCCCTGGGAGAGACCCAGTACTTC
.	16	TRBV2	TRBJ2-7	TRBD2	CASSGGGGGPSYEQYF	TGTGCCAGCAGTGGGGGCGGCGGGGGTCCCTCCTACGAGCAGTACTTC
.	14	TRBV10-3	TRBJ2-3	TRBD2	CAIAGTSGGDTQYF	TGTGCCATCGCAGGGACTAGCGGGGGAGATACGCAGTATTTT
.	15	TRBV6-1	TRBJ2-7	TRBD1	CASSEATGGSYEQYF	TGTGCCAGCAGTGAAGCAACAGGGGGCTCCTACGAGCAGTACTTC
.	14	TRBV5-1	TRBJ1-1	TRBD1	CASSLEGTDTEAFF	TGCGCCAGCAGCTTGGAAGGGACAGACACTGAAGCTTTCTTT
.	16	TRBV18	TRBJ2-2	.	CASSPSGGRRTGELFF	TGTGCCAGCTCACCCTCCGGAGGCCGGAGGACCGGGGAGCTGTTTTTT
.	18	TRBV3-1/TRBV3-2	TRBJ2-2	TRBD2	CASSPFKGRGANTGELFF	TGTGCCAGCAGCCCCTTCAAGGGGCGGGGGGCGAACACCGGGGAGCTGTTTTTT
.	17	TRBV7-9	TRBJ2-7	TRBD2	CASSGRLAGGGPYEQYF	TGTGCCAGCAGCGGGCGACTCGCGGGGGGGGGACCCTACGAGCAGTACTTC
few	15	TRBV7-9	TRBJ2-7	TRBD1	CASRPIDRESGEQYF	TGTGCCAGCAGGCCCATCGACAGGGAGTCGGGAGAGCAGTACTTC
.	17	TRBV5-1	TRBJ2-3	.	CASSRSGRGAEVDTQYF	TGCGCCAGCAGCCGGTCGGGCAGGGGGGCCGAAGTAGATACGCAGTATTTT
.	12	TRBV2	TRBJ2-5	.	CASSTTAATQYF	TGTGCCAGCAGTACTACCGCAGCCACCCAGTACTTC
.	13	TRBV5-1	TRBJ1-1	.	CASSPGGHTEAFF	TGCGCCAGCAGCCCGGGGGGGCACACTGAAGCTTTCTTT
.	13	TRBV19	TRBJ2-5	.	CASSIGGLETQYF	TGTGCCAGTAGTATCGGAGGTTTGGAGACCCAGTACTTC
.	18	TRBV6-2/TRBV6-3	TRBJ2-7	TRBD2	CASSYSGLRGGDSYEQYF	TGTGCCAGCAGTTACTCGGGTCTTCGGGGGGGAGACTCCTACGAGCAGTACTTC
.	14	TRBV6-1	TRBJ1-2	TRBD1	CASSEAPQTGGYTF	TGTGCCAGCAGTGAAGCGCCTCAGACAGGGGGCTACACCTTC
.	15	TRBV5-6	TRBJ2-7	.	CASSLGVGLSYEQYF	TGTGCCAGCAGCTTGGGGGTGGGACTTTCCTACGAGCAGTACTTC
.	15	TRBV5-1	TRBJ1-6	TRBD1	CASSQGQGGNSPLHF	TGCGCCAGCAGCCAGGGACAGGGTGGAAATTCACCCCTCCACTTT
.	16	TRBV7-3	TRBJ2-2	TRBD2	CASSKIGGGAPGELFF	TGTGCCAGCAGTAAAATTGGCGGGGGGGCCCCCGGGGAGCTGTTTTTT
.	17	TRBV6-2/TRBV6-3	TRBJ1-5	TRBD1	CASSYSKGQGGHRPQHF	TGTGCCAGCAGTTACTCGAAGGGACAGGGGGGACATCGGCCCCAGCATTTT
.	15	TRBV6-5	TRBJ2-7	TRBD1	CASGYKGQYTDEQYF	TGTGCCAGCGGTTACAAGGGACAGTACACGGACGAGCAGTACTTC
few	16	TRBV18	TRBJ1-2	TRBD1	CASSQLPTQGADGYTF	TGTGCCAGCTCACAACTCCCCACGCAGGGGGCTGATGGCTACACCTTC
once	16	TRBV28	TRBJ2-1	TRBD2	CASSFIIAGGLSEQFF	TGTGCCAGCAGTTTTATTATCGCGGGGGGGCTTAGTGAGCAGTTCTTC
.	17	TRBV29-1	TRBJ1-1	TRBD1	CSVVMVDRGVVVTEAFF	TGCAGCGTTGTAATGGTGGACAGGGGAGTCGTGGTCACTGAAGCTTTCTTT
.	15	TRBV6-5	TRBJ2-5	.	CASSPSGGRAETQYF	TGTGCCAGCAGTCCCTCCGGTGGCAGGGCAGAGACCCAGTACTTC